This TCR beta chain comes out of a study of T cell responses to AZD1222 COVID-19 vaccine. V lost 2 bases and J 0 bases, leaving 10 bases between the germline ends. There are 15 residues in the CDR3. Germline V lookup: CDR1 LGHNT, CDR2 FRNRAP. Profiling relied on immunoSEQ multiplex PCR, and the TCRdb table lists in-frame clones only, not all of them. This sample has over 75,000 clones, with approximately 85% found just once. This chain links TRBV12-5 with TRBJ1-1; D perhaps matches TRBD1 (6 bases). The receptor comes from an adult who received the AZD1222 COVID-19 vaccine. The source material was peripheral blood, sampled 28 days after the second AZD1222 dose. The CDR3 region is CASGLHRDLNTEAFF. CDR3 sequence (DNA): TGTGCTAGTGGTTTGCACAGGGATCTGAACACTGAAGCTTTCTTT.